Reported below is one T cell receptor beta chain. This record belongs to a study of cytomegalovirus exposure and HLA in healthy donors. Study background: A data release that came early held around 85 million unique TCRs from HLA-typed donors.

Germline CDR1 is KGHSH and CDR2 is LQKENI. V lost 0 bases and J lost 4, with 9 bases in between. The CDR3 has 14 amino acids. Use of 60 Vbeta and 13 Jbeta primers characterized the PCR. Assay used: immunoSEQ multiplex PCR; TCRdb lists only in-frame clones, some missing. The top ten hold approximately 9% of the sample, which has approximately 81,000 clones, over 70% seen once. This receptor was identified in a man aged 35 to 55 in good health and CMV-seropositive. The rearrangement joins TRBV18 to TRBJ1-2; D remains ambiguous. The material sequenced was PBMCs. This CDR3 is CASSPPTGGYGYTF. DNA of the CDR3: TGTGCCAGCTCACCACCCACGGGAGGCTATGGCTACACCTTC.